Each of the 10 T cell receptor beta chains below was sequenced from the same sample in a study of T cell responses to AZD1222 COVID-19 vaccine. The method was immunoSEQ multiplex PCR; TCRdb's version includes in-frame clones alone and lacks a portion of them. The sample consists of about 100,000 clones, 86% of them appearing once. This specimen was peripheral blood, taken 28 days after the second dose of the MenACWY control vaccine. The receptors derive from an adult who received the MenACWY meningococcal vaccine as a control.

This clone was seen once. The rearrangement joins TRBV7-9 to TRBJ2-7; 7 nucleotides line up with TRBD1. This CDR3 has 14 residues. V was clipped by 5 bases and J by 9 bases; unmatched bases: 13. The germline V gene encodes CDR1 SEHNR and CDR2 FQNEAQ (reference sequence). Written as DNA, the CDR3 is TGTGCCAGCAGCATTGGACAGGCTCCTTTGGGGCAGTACTTC. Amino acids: CASSIGQAPLGQYF.

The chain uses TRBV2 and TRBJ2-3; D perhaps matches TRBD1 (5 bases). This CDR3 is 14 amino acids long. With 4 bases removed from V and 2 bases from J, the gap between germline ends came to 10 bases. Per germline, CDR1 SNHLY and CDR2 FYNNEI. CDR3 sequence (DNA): TGTGCCAGCAGTGTGAACAGGTACACAGATACGCAGTATTTT. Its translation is CASSVNRYTDTQYF. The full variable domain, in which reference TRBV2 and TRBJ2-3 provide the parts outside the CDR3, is EPEVTQTPSHQVTQMGQEVILRCVPISNHLYFYWYRQILGQKVEFLVSFYNNEISEKSEIFDDQFSVERPDGSNFTLKIRSTKLEDSAMYFCASSVNRYTDTQYFGPGTRLTVL.

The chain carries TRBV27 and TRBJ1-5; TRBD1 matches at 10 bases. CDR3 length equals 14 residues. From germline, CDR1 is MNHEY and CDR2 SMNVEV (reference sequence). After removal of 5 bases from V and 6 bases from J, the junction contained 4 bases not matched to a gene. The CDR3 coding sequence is TGTGCCAGCAGTAACCGGGACAGGGGTCAGCCCCAGCATTTT. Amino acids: CASSNRDRGQPQHF.

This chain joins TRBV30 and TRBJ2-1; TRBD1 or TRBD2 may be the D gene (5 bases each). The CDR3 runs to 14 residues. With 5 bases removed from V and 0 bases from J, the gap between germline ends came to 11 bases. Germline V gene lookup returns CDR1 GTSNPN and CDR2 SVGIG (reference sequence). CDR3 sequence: CAWEEGSSYNEQFF. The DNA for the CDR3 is TGTGCCTGGGAAGAGGGGAGCTCCTACAATGAGCAGTTCTTC.

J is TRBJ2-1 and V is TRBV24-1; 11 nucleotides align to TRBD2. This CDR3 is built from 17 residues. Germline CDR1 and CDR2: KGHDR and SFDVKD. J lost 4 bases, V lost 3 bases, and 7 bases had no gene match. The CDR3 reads CATSDSAGTSGYNEQFF. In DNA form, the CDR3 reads TGTGCCACCAGTGATAGCGCCGGGACTAGCGGTTACAATGAGCAGTTCTTC.

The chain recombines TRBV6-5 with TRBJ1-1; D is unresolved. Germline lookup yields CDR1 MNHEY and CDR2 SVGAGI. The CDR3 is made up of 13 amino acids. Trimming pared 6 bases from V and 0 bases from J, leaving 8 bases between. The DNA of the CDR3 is TGTGCCAGCAGATCGGACCTGAACACTGAAGCTTTCTTT. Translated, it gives CASRSDLNTEAFF.

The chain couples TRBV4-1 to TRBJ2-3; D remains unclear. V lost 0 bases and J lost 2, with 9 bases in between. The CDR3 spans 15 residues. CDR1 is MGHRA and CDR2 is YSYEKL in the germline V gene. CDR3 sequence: CASSQEGVVTDTQYF. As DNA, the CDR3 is TGCGCCAGCAGCCAAGAAGGTGTAGTCACAGATACGCAGTATTTT.

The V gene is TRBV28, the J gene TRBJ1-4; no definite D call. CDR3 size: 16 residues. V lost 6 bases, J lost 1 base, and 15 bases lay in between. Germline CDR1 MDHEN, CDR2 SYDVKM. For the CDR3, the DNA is TGTGCCAGCAGACCCATCTTAGGAATAACTAATGAAAAACTGTTTTTT. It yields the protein CASRPILGITNEKLFF. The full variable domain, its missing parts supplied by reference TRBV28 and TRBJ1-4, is DVKVTQSSRYLVKRTGEKVFLECVQDMDHENMFWYRQDPGLGLRLIYFSYDVKMKEKGDIPEGYSVSREKKERFSLILESASTNQTSMYLCASRPILGITNEKLFFGSGTQLSVL.

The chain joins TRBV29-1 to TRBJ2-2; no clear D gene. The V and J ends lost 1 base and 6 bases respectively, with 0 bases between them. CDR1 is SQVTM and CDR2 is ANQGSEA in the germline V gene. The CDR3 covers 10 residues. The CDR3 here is CSVEAGELFF. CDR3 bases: TGCAGCGTTGAAGCCGGGGAGCTGTTTTTT.

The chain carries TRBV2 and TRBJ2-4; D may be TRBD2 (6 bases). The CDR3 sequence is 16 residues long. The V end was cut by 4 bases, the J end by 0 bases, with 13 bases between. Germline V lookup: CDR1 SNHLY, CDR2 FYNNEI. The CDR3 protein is CASSVGTGIAKNIQYF. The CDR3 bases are TGTGCCAGCAGTGTAGGGACTGGGATAGCCAAAAACATTCAGTACTTC.